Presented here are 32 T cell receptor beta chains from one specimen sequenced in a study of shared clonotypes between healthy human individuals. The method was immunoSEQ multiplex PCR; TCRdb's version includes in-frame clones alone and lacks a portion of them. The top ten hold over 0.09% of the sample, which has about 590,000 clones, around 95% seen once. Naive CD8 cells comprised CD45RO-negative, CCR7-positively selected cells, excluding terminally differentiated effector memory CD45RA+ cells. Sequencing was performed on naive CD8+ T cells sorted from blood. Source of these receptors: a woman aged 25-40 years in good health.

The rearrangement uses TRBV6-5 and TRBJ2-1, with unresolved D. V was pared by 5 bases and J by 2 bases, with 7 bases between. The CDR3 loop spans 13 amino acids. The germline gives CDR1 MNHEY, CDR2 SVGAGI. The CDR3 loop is CASSMVPYNEQFF. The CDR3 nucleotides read TGTGCCAGCAGTATGGTTCCCTACAATGAGCAGTTCTTC.

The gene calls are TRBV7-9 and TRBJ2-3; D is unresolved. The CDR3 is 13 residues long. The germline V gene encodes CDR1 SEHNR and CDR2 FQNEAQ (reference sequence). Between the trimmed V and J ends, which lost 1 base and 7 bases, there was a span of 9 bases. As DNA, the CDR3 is TGTGCCAGCAGCTTAGTTGGTGAACATACGCAGTATTTT. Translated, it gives CASSLVGEHTQYF.

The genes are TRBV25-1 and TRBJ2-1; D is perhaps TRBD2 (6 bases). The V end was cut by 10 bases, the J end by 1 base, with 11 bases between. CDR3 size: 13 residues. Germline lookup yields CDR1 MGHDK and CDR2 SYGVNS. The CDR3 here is CATAGGSYNEQFF. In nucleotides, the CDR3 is TGTGCCACCGCCGGGGGATCCTACAATGAGCAGTTCTTC.

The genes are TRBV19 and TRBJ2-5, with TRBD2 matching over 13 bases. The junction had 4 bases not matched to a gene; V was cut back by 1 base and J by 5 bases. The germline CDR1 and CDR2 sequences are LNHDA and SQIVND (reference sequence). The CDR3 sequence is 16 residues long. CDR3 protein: CASSIAGTSGKETQYF. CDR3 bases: TGTGCCAGTAGTATAGCCGGGACTAGCGGGAAGGAGACCCAGTACTTC.

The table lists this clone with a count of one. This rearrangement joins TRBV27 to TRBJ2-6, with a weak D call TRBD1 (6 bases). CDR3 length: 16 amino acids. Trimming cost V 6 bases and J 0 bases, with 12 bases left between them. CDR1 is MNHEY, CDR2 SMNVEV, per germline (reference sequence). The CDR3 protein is CASRAGTYSGANVLTF. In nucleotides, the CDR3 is TGTGCCAGCAGGGCCGGGACATACTCTGGGGCCAACGTCCTGACTTTC.

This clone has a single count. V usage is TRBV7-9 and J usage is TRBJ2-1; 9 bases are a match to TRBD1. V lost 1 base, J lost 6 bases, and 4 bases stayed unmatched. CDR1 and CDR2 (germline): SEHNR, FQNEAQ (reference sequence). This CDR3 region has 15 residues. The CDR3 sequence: CASSLEGQGSNEQFF. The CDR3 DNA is TGTGCCAGCAGCTTAGAAGGACAGGGGTCCAATGAGCAGTTCTTC.

DNA for the CDR3: TGCAGCGTTGAAGGGGACAGGGTCGAGCAGTACTTC. It yields the protein CSVEGDRVEQYF. This rearrangement joins TRBV29-1 to TRBJ2-7, with 9 bases that match TRBD1. V dropped 1 base and J dropped 6; count of bases not matched to a gene: 1. CDR3 length: 12 amino acids. Germline V CDR1 and CDR2: SQVTM, ANQGSEA.

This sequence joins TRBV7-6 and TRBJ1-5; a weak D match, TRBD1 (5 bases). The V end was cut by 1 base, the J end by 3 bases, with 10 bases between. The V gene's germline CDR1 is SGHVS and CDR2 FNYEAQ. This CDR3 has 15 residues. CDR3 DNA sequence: TGTGCCAGCAGCTTAGAAGCAGGGAACAATCAGCCCCAGCATTTT. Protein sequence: CASSLEAGNNQPQHF.

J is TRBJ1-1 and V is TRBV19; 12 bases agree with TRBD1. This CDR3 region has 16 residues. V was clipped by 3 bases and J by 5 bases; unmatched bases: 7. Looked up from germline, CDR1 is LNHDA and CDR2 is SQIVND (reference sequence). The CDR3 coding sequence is TGTGCCAGTAGTATGGGGACAGGGGGCGCGGGGACTGAAGCTTTCTTT. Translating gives CASSMGTGGAGTEAFF.

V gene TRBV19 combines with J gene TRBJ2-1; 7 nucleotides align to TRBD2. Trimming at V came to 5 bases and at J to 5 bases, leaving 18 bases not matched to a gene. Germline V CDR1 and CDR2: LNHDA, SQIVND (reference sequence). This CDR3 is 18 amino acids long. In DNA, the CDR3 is TGTGCCAGTAGTTGGTCGAGACTAGCTATTGGAACAAACAATGAGCAGTTCTTC. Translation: CASSWSRLAIGTNNEQFF.

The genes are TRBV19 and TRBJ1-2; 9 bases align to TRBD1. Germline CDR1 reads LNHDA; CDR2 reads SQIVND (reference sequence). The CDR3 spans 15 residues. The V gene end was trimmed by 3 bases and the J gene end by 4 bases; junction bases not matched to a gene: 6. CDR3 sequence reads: CASSMRDRDVYGYTF. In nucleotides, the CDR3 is TGTGCCAGTAGTATGCGGGACAGGGACGTCTATGGCTACACCTTC.

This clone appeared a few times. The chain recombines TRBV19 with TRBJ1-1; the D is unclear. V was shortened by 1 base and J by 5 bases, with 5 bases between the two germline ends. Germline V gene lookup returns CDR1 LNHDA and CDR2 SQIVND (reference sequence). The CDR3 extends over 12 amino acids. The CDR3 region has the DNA TGTGCCAGTAGTATAGGCAGAACTGAAGCTTTCTTT. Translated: CASSIGRTEAFF.

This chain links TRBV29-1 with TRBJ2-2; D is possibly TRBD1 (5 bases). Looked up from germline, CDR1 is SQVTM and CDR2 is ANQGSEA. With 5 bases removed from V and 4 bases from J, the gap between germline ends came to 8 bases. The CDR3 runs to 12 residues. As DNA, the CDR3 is TGCAGCGTTCGTAGGGGCACCGGGGAGCTGTTTTTT. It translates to CSVRRGTGELFF.

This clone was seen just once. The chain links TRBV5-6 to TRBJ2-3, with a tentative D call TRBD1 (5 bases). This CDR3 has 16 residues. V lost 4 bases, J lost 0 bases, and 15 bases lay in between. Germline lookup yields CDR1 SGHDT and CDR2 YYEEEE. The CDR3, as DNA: TGTGCCAGCAGCCAAACGAGACAGTTTAGCACAGATACGCAGTATTTT. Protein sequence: CASSQTRQFSTDTQYF.

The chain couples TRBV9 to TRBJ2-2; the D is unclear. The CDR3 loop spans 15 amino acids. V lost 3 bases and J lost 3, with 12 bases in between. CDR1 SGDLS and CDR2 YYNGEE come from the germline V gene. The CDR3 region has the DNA TGTGCCAGCAGCGAGACCCAGCGATACACCGGGGAGCTGTTTTTT. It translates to CASSETQRYTGELFF.

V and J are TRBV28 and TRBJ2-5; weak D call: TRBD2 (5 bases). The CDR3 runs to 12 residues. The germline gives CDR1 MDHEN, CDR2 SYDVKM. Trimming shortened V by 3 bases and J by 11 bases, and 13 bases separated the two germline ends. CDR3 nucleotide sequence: TGTGCCAGCAGTTTCCCTGATGGGGAGCAGTACTTC. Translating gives CASSFPDGEQYF.

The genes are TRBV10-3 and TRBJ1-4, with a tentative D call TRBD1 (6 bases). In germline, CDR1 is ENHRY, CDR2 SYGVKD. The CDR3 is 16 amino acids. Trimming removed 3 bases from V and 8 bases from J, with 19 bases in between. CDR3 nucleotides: TGTGCCATCAGTGACCAGCGGACAGAGCTCGACGAAAAACTGTTTTTT. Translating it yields CAISDQRTELDEKLFF.

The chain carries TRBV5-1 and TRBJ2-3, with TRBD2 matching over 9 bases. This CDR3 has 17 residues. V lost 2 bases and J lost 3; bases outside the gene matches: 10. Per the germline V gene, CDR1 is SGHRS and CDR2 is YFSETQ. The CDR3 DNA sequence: TGCGCCAGCAGCTTAGCTAGCGGGACGGGGAGGACAGATACGCAGTATTTT. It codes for CASSLASGTGRTDTQYF.

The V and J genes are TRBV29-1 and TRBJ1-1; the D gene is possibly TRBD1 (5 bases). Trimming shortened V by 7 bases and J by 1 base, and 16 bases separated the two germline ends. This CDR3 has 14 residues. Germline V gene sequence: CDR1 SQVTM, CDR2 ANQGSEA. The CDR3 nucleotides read TGCAGCGCCGGGGGGTCATGGGGGAACACTGAAGCTTTCTTT. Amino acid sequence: CSAGGSWGNTEAFF.

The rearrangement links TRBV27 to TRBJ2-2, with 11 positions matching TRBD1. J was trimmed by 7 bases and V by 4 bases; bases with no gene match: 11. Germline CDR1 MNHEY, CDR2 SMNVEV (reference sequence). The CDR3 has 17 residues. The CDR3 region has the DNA TGTGCCAGCAGTTCCCCCCCCGGGACAGGGGGTTTCGGGGAGCTGTTTTTT. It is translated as CASSSPPGTGGFGELFF.

CDR3 residues: CASSLFAGGETQYF. CDR3 coding DNA: TGTGCCAGCAGCTTATTTGCAGGGGGAGAGACCCAGTACTTC. V is TRBV11-2 and J is TRBJ2-5, with 7 bases aligning to TRBD1. Losses at the gene ends were 2 bases for V and 4 bases for J; bases not matched to a gene: 4. CDR1 and CDR2 (germline): SGHAT, FQNNGV. The CDR3 has 14 amino acids.

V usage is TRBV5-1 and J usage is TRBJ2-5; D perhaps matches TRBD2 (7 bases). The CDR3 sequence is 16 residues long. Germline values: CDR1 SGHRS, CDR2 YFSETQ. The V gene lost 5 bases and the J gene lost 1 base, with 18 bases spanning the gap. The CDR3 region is CASRKTGEGVQETQYF. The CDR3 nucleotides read TGCGCCAGCAGAAAGACCGGGGAGGGGGTCCAAGAGACCCAGTACTTC.

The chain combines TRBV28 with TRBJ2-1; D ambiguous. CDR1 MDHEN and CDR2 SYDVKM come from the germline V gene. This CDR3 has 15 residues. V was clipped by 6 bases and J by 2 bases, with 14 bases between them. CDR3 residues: CASRSPESPYNEQFF. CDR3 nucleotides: TGTGCCAGCAGGTCCCCGGAAAGCCCCTACAATGAGCAGTTCTTC.

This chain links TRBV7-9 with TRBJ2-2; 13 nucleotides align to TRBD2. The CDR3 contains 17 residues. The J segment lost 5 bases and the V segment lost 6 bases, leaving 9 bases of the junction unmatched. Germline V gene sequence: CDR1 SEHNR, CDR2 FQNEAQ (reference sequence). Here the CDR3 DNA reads TGTGCCAGCAGACTGCCACTAGCGGGAGGGCGGACCGGGGAGCTGTTTTTT. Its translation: CASRLPLAGGRTGELFF.

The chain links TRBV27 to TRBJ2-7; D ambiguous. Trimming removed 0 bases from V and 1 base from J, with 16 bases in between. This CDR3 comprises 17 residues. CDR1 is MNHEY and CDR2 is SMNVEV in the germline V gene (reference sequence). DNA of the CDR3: TGTGCCAGCAGTTTATCGGGTAGTGGCGGAAATTCCTACGAGCAGTACTTC. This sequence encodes CASSLSGSGGNSYEQYF.

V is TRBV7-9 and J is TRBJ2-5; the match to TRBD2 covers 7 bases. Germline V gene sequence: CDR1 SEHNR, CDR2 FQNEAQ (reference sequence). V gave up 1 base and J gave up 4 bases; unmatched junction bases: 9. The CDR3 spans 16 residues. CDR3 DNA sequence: TGTGCCAGCAGCTTAGTTTGGGCCGGGGAGGGAGAGACCCAGTACTTC. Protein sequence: CASSLVWAGEGETQYF.

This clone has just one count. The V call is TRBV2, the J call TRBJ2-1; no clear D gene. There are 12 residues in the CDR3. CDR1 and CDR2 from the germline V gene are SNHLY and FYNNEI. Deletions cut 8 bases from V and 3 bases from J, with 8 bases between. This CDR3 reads CASVRYYNEQFF. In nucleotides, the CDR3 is TGTGCCAGCGTACGGTACTACAATGAGCAGTTCTTC.

The CDR3 sequence: CASSYEGMDGYTF. The CDR3 DNA sequence: TGTGCCAGCAGTTACGAAGGTATGGATGGCTACACCTTC. The gene calls are TRBV6-5 and TRBJ1-2; no clear D gene. The V end was cut by 2 bases, the J end by 6 bases, with 10 bases between. CDR3 length: 13 residues. The germline gives CDR1 MNHEY, CDR2 SVGAGI.

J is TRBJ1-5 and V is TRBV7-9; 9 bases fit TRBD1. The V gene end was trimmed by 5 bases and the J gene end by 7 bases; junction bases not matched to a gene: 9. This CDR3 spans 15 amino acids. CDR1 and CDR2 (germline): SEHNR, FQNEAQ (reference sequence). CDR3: CASSPAGTGRQPQHF. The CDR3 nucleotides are TGTGCCAGCAGCCCCGCCGGGACAGGGAGACAGCCCCAGCATTTT.

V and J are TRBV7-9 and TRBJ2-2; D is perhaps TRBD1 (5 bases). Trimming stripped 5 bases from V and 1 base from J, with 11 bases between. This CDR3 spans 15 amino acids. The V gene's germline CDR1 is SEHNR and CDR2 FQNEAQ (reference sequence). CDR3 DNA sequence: TGTGCCAGCAGCGACGGACACTTGAACACCGGGGAGCTGTTTTTT. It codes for CASSDGHLNTGELFF.

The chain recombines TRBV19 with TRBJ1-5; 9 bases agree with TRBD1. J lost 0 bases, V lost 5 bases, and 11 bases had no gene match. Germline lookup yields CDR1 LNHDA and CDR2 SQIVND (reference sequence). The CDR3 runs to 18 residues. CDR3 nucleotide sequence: TGTGCCAGTAGTCCAAGACCGGGACAGGGCCATAGCAATCAGCCCCAGCATTTT. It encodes CASSPRPGQGHSNQPQHF.

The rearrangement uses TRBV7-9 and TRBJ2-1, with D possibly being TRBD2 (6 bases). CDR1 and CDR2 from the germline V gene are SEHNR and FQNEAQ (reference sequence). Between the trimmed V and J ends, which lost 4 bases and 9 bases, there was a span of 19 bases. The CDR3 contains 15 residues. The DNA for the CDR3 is TGTGCCAGCAGCTCGACGGCGGGAAAGGGCGTTGAGCAGTTCTTC. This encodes CASSSTAGKGVEQFF.